This T cell receptor (beta chain) was captured by sequencing in a study of immune evolution from preneoplasia to lung adenocarcinoma. Data came from immunoSEQ multiplex PCR; TCRdb stores just in-frame clones and leaves some out. The data hold 25,000 to 30,000 clones, with roughly 70% observed a single time. Study results and limitations: Top clone share appeared to fall from AAH through AIS, MIA, adenocarcinoma. Highest clonality occurred in KRAS-mutant, not EGFR-mutant or double wild-type, nodules.

This clone was seen more than once but under ten times. Its antigen is unknown. Patient tissue came from resections in Japan or China, 2014–2017. The receptor comes from a person in their sixties or seventies with invasive lung adenocarcinoma. Some clones in this sample may be carry-over from other donors' samples. Sequencing was carried out using FFPE invasive lung adenocarcinoma tissue.

The CDR3 region is CASSYPGPTNTEAFF. The CDR3 nucleotides are TGTGCCAGCAGTTACCCGGGGCCAACGAACACTGAAGCTTTCTTT. The V call is TRBV6-6, the J call TRBJ1-1; the D gene is possibly TRBD1 (5 bases). The CDR3 is 15 residues long. Looked up from germline, CDR1 is MNHNY and CDR2 is SVGAGI (reference sequence). V was cut by 2 bases and J by 1 base, with 11 bases left in between.